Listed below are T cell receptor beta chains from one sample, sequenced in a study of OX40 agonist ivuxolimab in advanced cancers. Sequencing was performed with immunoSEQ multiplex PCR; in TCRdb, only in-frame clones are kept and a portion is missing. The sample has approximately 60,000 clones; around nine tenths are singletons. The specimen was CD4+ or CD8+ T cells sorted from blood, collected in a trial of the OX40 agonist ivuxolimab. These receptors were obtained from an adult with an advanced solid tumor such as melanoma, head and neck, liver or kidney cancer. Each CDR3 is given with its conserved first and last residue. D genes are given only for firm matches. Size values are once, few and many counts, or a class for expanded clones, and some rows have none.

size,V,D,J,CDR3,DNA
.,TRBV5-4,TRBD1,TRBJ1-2,CATRDRRYGYTF,TGTGCGACCCGGGACAGAAGATATGGCTACACCTTC
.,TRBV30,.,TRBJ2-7,CAWMGGGGEQYF,TGTGCCTGGATGGGGGGCGGAGGAGAGCAGTACTTC
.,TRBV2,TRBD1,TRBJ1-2,CASSRDRGAYGYTF,TGTGCCAGCAGCCGGGACAGGGGGGCCTATGGCTACACCTTC
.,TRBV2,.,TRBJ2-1,CASTPAGTRGSNEQFF,TGTGCCAGCACCCCCGCGGGGACAAGGGGATCAAATGAGCAGTTCTTC
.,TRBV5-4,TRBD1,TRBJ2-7,CASSRTGTGDWEQYF,TGCGCCAGCAGTCGAACCGGGACAGGGGATTGGGAGCAGTACTTC
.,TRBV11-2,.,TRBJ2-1,CASSSGLANEQFF,TGTGCCAGCAGCTCGGGACTGGCAAATGAGCAGTTCTTC
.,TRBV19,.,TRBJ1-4,CASRLQGRSATNEKLFF,TGTGCCAGTCGACTCCAGGGGAGGTCAGCAACTAATGAAAAACTGTTTTTT
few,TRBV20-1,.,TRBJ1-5,CSARERMAQHF,TGCAGTGCTAGAGAAAGGATGGCCCAGCATTTT
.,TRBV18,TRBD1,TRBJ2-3,CASSPQPAGTGGTDTQYF,TGTGCCAGCTCACCCCAACCGGCCGGGACAGGGGGCACAGATACGCAGTATTTT
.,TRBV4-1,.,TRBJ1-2,CASSQEDISNYGYTF,TGCGCCAGCAGCCAAGAAGACATCTCTAACTATGGCTACACCTTC
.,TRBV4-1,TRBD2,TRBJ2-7,CASSQDLAGGSYEQYF,TGCGCCAGCAGCCAAGATCTTGCGGGGGGAAGCTACGAGCAGTACTTC
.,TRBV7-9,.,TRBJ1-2,CASSTRLNYGYTF,TGTGCCAGCAGTACACGACTTAACTATGGCTACACCTTC
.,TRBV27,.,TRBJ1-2,CATSTGNYGYTF,TGTGCCACCTCGACAGGAAACTATGGCTACACCTTC
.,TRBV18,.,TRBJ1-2,CASSPLKAGDYGYTF,TGTGCCAGCTCACCGTTAAAGGCGGGGGACTATGGCTACACCTTC
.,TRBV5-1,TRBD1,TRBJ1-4,CASSLATGGYEKLFF,TGCGCCAGCAGCTTGGCGACAGGGGGCTATGAAAAACTGTTTTTT
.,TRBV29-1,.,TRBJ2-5,CSVGQSYQETQYF,TGCAGCGTTGGCCAGTCGTATCAAGAGACCCAGTACTTC